Listed here are 13 T cell receptor beta chains from one sample, sequenced in a study of CD8 T cells in Susac syndrome. RNA, at about 0.45 to 1 ug, was reverse transcribed with random hexamers. In TCRdb, the immunoSEQ multiplex PCR reads were re-called with MiXCR into one record per CDR3 protein. The sample has more than 85,000 distinct CDR3 sequences; roughly 94% are singletons. The sample was CD4+ T cells from PBMCs. The receptors come from a human donor with Susac syndrome.

V usage is TRBV28 and J usage is TRBJ2-5; no clear D. CDR3 length equals 12 residues. V was cut by 6 bases and J by 5 bases, with 10 bases left in between. Germline loops: CDR1 MDHEN, CDR2 SYDVKM. In nucleotides, the CDR3 is TGTGCCAGCAGAAATTATGGGGAGACCCAGTACTTC. It specifies CASRNYGETQYF.

This clonotype was picked up one time. This sequence joins TRBV28 and TRBJ2-6; D is perhaps TRBD1 (5 bases). Germline loops: CDR1 MDHEN, CDR2 SYDVKM. V lost 3 bases, J lost 2 bases, and 11 bases lay in between. The CDR3 sequence is 16 residues long. The CDR3 sequence: CASSFRQGPGANVLTF. The CDR3 DNA reads as TGTGCCAGCAGTTTCCGTCAGGGTCCTGGGGCCAACGTCCTGACTTTC. Drawing the rest from reference TRBV28 and TRBJ2-6, the complete variable domain is DVKVTQSSRYLVKRTGEKVFLECVQDMDHENMFWYRQDPGLGLRLIYFSYDVKMKEKGDIPEGYSVSREKKERFSLILESASTNQTSMYLCASSFRQGPGANVLTFGAGSRLTVL.

The chain combines TRBV11-2 with TRBJ2-5, with D possibly called TRBD1 or TRBD2 (6 bases each). The ends were cut back, 7 bases at V and 4 bases at J, with 25 bases in the middle. CDR1 and CDR2 from the germline V gene are SGHAT and FQNNGV. The CDR3 has 17 residues. The CDR3 protein is CASTLSGGNSPLETQYF. In DNA, the CDR3 is TGTGCCAGCACCCTTTCCGGGGGCAATTCCCCACTAGAGACCCAGTACTTC.

This CDR3 is CASSQNSGTLGGTDTQYF. In DNA form, the CDR3 reads TGCGCCAGCAGCCAGAATTCCGGGACCTTGGGGGGCACAGATACGCAGTATTTT. The gene calls are TRBV5-1 and TRBJ2-3; D possibly matches TRBD1 or TRBD2 (5 bases each). Germline V gene sequence: CDR1 SGHRS, CDR2 YFSETQ. The CDR3 has 18 amino acids. The V gene lost 4 bases and the J gene lost 1 base, with 22 bases spanning the gap.

This chain connects TRBV20-1 to TRBJ1-1; maybe TRBD1 (6 bases). CDR3 length: 14 residues. V was cut by 5 bases and J by 4 bases, with 17 bases left in between. Germline-derived CDR1 and CDR2 are DFQATT and SNEGSKA (reference sequence). As DNA, the CDR3 is TGCAGTGCTCTATCAGGGGCGATCGGCACTGAAGCTTTCTTT. This sequence encodes CSALSGAIGTEAFF.

The chain recombines TRBV6-2 or TRBV6-3 with TRBJ2-5; D tentatively reads TRBD1 or TRBD2 (6 bases each). This CDR3 is built from 17 residues. Trimming shortened V by 5 bases and J by 6 bases, and 25 bases separated the two germline ends. Germline loops: CDR1 MNHEY, CDR2 SVGEGT. CDR3 coding DNA: TGTGCCAGCAGTACCCCAGAGGGGGGCTCGTCAGGGAAGACCCAGTACTTC. Its protein is CASSTPEGGSSGKTQYF.

J is TRBJ2-3 and V is TRBV9, with TRBD2 matching 11 bases. From germline, CDR1 is SGDLS and CDR2 YYNGEE. The trim removed 0 bases at V and 5 bases at J, leaving 5 bases unmatched. The CDR3 runs to 16 residues. DNA of the CDR3: TGTGCCAGCAGCGTAGGAGGGACTAGCGGAGGAGATACGCAGTATTTT. It translates to CASSVGGTSGGDTQYF.

The chain carries TRBV4-1 and TRBJ1-6, with D uncertain. This CDR3 contains 16 residues. Germline V CDR1 and CDR2: MGHRA, YSYEKL. Trimming removed 2 bases at V and 0 bases at J, with 8 bases between. CDR3 amino acids: CASSQLLTSYNSPLHF. The DNA of the CDR3 is TGCGCCAGCAGCCAACTTCTGACCTCCTATAATTCACCCCTCCACTTT.

This chain uses TRBV6-5 with TRBJ2-7; tentatively, D is TRBD2 (7 bases). Between the trimmed V and J ends, which lost 11 bases and 2 bases, there was a span of 16 bases. The length of the CDR3 is 13 residues. Germline V gives CDR1 MNHEY, CDR2 SVGAGI. The CDR3 loop is CASGGALTYEQYF. CDR3 nucleotide sequence: TGTGCCTCTGGGGGGGCCCTTACCTACGAGCAGTACTTC.

The chain carries TRBV5-4 and TRBJ2-7; the match to TRBD1 covers 10 bases. Germline V gene sequence: CDR1 SGHNT, CDR2 YYREEE (reference sequence). This CDR3 has 18 residues. Trimming cost V 3 bases and J 6 bases; bases outside gene matches: 18. The CDR3 protein is CASSSALPKAGQGLEQYF. CDR3 in DNA: TGTGCCAGCAGCTCGGCCCTACCTAAGGCGGGACAGGGGCTCGAGCAGTACTTC.

DNA for the CDR3: TGTGCCAGCAGCCTCAGTAACCAGCCCCAGCATTTT. Translating it yields CASSLSNQPQHF. The chain couples TRBV7-2 to TRBJ1-5, with D uncertain. The V end was cut by 5 bases, the J end by 7 bases, with 9 bases between. Germline CDR1 reads SGHTA; CDR2 reads FQGNSA. The CDR3 runs 12 residues.

The V call is TRBV7-2, the J call TRBJ2-6; tentative D call: TRBD2 (6 bases). V lost 0 bases, J lost 0 bases, and 6 bases lay in between. The CDR3 consists of 16 residues. CDR1 SGHTA and CDR2 FQGNSA come from the germline V gene. CDR3: CASSLAGGSGANVLTF. The CDR3 DNA reads TGTGCCAGCAGCTTAGCGGGGGGCTCTGGGGCCAACGTCCTGACTTTC.

This chain uses TRBV6-5 with TRBJ1-6; D remains unclear. This CDR3 has 11 amino acids. Deletions cut 5 bases from V and 7 bases from J, with 3 bases between. The V gene's germline CDR1 is MNHEY and CDR2 SVGAGI. CDR3: CASSGNSPLHF. In nucleotides, the CDR3 is TGTGCCAGCAGTGGAAATTCACCCCTCCACTTT.